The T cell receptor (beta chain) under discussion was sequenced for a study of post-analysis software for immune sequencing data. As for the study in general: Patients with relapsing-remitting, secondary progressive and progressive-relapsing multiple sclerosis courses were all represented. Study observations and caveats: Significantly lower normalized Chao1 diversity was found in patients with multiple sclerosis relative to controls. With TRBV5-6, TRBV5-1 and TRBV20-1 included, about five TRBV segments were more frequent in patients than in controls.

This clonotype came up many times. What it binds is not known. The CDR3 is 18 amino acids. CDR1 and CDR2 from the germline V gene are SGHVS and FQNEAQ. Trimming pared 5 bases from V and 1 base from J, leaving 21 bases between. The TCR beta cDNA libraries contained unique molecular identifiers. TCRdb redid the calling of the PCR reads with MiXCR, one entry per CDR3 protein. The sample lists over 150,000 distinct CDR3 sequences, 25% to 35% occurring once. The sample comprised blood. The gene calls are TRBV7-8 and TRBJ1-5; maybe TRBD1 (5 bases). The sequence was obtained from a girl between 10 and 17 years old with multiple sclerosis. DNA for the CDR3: TGTGCCAGCAGCCCGGGGAGGGGTGGGGAAAAGAGCAATCAGCCCCAGCATTTT. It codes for CASSPGRGGEKSNQPQHF.